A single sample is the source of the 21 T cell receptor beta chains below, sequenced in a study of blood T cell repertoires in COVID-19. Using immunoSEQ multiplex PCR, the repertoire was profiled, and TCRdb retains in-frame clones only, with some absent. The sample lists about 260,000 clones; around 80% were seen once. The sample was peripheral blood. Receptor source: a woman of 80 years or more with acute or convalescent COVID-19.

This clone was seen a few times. CDR3 in amino acids: CASLGLGNTIYF. The DNA for the CDR3 is TGTGCCAGCCTGGGGCTTGGAAACACCATATATTTT. The chain joins TRBV19 to TRBJ1-3; TRBD1 is a possible D gene (5 bases). In germline, CDR1 is LNHDA, CDR2 SQIVND (reference sequence). Trimming took 9 bases from V and 3 from J, leaving 9 bases between them. The CDR3 extends over 12 amino acids.

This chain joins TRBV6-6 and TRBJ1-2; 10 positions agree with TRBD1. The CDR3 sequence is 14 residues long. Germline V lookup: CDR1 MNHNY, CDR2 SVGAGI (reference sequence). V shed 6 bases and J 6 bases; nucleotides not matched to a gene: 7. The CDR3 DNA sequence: TGTGCCAGCAGGCTCCTCGGGACAGGGGATGGCTACACCTTC. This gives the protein CASRLLGTGDGYTF.

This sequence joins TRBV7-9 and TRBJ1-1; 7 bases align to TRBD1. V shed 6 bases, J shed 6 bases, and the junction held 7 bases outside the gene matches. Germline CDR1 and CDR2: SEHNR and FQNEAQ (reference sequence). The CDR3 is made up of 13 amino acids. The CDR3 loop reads CASRATGEAEAFF. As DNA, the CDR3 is TGTGCCAGCAGGGCTACAGGGGAGGCTGAAGCTTTCTTT.

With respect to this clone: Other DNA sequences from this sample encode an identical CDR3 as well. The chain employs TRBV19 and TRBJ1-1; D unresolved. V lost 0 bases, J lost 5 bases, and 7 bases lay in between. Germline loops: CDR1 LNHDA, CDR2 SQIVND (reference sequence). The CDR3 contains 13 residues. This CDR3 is CASSIDRGTEAFF. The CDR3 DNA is TGTGCCAGTAGTATAGATCGCGGGACTGAAGCTTTCTTT. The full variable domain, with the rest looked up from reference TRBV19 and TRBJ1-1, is DGGITQSPKYLFRKEGQNVTLSCEQNLNHDAMYWYRQDPGQGLRLIYYSQIVNDFQKGDIAEGYSVSREKKESFPLTVTSAQKNPTAFYLCASSIDRGTEAFFGQGTRLTVV.

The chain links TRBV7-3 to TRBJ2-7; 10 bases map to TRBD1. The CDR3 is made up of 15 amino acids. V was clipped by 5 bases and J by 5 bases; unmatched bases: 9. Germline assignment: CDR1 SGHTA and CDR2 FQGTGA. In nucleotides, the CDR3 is TGTGCCAGCAGCGAAACCGGGACAGGGGCTAACGAGCAGTACTTC. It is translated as CASSETGTGANEQYF.

The CDR3 reads CASSSAGAAQETQYF. The CDR3 DNA reads as TGTGCCAGCAGTTCGGCAGGGGCAGCGCAAGAGACCCAGTACTTC. This chain connects TRBV6-2 or TRBV6-3 to TRBJ2-5, with D perhaps TRBD1 (6 bases). CDR1 and CDR2 (germline): MNHEY, SVGEGT. Trimming left V 4 bases short and J 2 bases short, with 14 bases between. The CDR3 loop spans 15 amino acids.

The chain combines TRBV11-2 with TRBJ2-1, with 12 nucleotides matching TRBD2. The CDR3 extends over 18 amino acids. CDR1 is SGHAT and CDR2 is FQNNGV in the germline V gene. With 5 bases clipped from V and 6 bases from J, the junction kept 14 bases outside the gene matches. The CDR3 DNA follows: TGTGCCAGCAGCCGGCGATGGACTAGCGGGATGCACGGCAATGAGCAGTTCTTC. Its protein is CASSRRWTSGMHGNEQFF.

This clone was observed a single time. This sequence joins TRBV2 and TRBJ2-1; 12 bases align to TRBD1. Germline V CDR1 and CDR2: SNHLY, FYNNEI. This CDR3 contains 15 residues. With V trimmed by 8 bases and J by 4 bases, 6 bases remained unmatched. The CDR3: CASAGDRGPYNEQFF. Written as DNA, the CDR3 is TGTGCCAGCGCCGGGGACAGGGGGCCTTACAATGAGCAGTTCTTC.

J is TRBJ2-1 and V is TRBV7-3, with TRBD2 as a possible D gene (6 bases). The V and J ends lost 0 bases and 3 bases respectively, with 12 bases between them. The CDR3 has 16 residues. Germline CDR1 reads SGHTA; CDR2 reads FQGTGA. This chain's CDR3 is CASSLTGGANYNEQFF. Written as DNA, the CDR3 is TGTGCCAGCAGCTTAACCGGCGGGGCGAACTACAATGAGCAGTTCTTC.

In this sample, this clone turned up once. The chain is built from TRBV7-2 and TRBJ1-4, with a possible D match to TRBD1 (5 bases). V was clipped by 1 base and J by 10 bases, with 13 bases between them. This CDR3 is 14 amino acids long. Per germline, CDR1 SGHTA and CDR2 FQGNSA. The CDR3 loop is CASSLDLQGGKLFF. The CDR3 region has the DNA TGTGCCAGCAGCTTAGACCTGCAGGGTGGAAAACTGTTTTTT. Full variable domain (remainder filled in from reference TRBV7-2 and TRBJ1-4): GAGVSQSPSNKVTEKGKDVELRCDPISGHTALYWYRQSLGQGLEFLIYFQGNSAPDKSGLPSDRFSAERTGGSVSTLTIQRTQQEDSAVYLCASSLDLQGGKLFFGSGTQLSVL.

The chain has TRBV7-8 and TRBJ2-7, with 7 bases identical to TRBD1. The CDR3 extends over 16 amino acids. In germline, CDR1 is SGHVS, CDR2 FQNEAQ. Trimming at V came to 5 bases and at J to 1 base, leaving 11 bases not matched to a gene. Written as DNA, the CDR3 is TGTGCCAGCAGCCCAAGGGACAGCCCAACATCCTACGAGCAGTACTTC. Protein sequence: CASSPRDSPTSYEQYF.

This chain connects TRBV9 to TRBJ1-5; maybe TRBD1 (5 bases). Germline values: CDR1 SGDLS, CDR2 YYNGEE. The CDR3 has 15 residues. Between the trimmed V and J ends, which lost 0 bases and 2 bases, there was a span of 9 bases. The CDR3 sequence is CASSVDGTGNQPQHF. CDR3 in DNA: TGTGCCAGCAGCGTAGATGGGACTGGCAATCAGCCCCAGCATTTT.

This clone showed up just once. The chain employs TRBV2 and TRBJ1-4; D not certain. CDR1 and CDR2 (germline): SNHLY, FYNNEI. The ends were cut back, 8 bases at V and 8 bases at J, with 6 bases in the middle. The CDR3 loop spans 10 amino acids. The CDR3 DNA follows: TGTGCCAGCTCGGGGGAAAAACTGTTTTTT. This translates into CASSGEKLFF.

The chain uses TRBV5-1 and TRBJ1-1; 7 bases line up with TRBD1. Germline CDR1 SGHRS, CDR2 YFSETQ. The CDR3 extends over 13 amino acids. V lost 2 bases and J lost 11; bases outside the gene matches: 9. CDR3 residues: CASSLQGPLGAFF. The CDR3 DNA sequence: TGCGCCAGCAGCTTACAGGGGCCCCTCGGGGCTTTCTTT.

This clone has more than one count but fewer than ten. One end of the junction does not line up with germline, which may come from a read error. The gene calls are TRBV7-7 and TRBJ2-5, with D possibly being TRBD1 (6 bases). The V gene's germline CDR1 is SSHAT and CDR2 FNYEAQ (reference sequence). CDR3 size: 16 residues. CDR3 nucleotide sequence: TGTGCTAGCAGCTTAGGGGCAGGGGCCATCCAAGAGACCCAGTACTTC. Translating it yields CASSLGAGAIQETQYF.

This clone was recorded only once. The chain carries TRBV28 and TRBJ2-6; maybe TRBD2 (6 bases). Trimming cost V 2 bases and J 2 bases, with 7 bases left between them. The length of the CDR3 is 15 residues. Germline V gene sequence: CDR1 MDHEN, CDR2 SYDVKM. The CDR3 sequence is CASSLGGTGANVLTF. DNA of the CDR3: TGTGCCAGCAGTTTAGGCGGGACTGGGGCCAACGTCCTGACTTTC.

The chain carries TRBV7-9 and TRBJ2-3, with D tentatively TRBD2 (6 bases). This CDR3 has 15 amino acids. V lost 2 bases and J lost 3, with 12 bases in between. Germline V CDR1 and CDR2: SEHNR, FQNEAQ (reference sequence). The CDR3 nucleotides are TGTGCCAGCAGCTTACGGGGAGGCGATACAGATACGCAGTATTTT. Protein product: CASSLRGGDTDTQYF.

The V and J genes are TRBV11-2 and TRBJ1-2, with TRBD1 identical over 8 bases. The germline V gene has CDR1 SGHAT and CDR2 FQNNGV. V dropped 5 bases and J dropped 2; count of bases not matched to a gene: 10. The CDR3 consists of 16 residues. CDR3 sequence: CASSITTGVNNYGYTF. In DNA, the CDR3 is TGTGCCAGCAGCATAACGACAGGGGTAAACAACTATGGCTACACCTTC.

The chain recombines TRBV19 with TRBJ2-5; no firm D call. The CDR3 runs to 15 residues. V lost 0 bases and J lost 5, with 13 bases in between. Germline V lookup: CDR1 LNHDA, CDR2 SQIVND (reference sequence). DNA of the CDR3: TGTGCCAGTAGTATAGACCTACGAGGTTGGGAGACCCAGTACTTC. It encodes CASSIDLRGWETQYF.

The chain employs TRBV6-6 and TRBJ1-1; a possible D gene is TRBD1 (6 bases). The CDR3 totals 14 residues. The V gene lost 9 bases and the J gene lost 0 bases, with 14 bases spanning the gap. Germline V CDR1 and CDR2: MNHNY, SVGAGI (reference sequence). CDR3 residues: CASNRAPMNTEAFF. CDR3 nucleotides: TGTGCCAGTAACAGGGCACCTATGAACACTGAAGCTTTCTTT.

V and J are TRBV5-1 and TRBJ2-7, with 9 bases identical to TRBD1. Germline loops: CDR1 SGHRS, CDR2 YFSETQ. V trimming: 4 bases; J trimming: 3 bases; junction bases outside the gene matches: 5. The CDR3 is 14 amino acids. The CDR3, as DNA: TGCGCCAGCAGCCCGGGACAGGGTATCTACGAGCAGTACTTC. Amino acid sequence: CASSPGQGIYEQYF.